This T cell receptor (beta chain) was sequenced in a study of CD8 T cells in ankylosing spondylitis (dated by TCRdb to about 2017). Regarding the research as a whole: To find TCR variants linked to disease, the study profiled T cell receptor beta repertoires in ankylosing spondylitis patients and healthy donors. The whole study cohort included 85 to 120 healthy donors and 20 to 30 ankylosing spondylitis patients. Peripheral blood was sampled, and synovial fluid was additionally collected from ankylosing spondylitis patients. What the authors observed across the whole study: A TCR beta motif made up of several highly homologous amino acid variants appeared to be characteristic of blood from ankylosing spondylitis patients. A CD8+ phenotype was shown by the disease-linked clones, which were found at relatively low frequencies in peripheral blood. Some of the motif variants had been reported before in the synovial fluid and blood of reactive arthritis patients, a finding that suggests common disease-initiation mechanisms. Significant enrichment of the disease-linked clones was reported in matched synovial fluid samples from ankylosing spondylitis patients.

Comment on this clonotype: No antigen is known for it. Base qualities are not provided; no much larger clone lies one nucleotide away.

The CDR3 covers 12 residues, taking in both the cysteine and the phenylalanine. Of all the DNA, just the CDR3 is kept, 36 bases in frame from base 1. The CDR1 and CDR2 encoded by the germline V gene (reference sequence) are DFQATT and SNEGSKA. V and J are truncated by 5 bases and 6 bases respectively, leaving an intervening sequence of 14 bases. TCRdb shows the sequencer as Illumina HiSeq 2500. Quantitative 5'-RACE with molecular barcodes was the method used to prepare the TCR beta libraries. Under the source paper's analysis protocol: A new computational method based on a probabilistic model of VDJ rearrangement was used to identify disease-linked TCR variants. Clones were called with MiXCR by TCRdb after fastp trimmed the public reads at Q25, and only in-frame beta chains were retained. Rows are combined by CDR3 protein, so each entry shows the most common genes and DNA. It is TCRdb's table, rather than the study itself, that gives the V and J calls and clone size. Recorded for this sample are around 250,000 distinct CDR3 sequences; about 18% of them occurred a single time. Around 32% of the sample is in the top ten clones.

Sample: blood, either unsorted or a sorted T cell fraction (not recorded which). This TCR was recovered from a male donor with ankylosing spondylitis or in good health (not recorded which). The chain is assembled from TRBV20-1 and TRBJ2-7; TRBD2 is a possible D gene, resting on 5 matching bases. The DNA sequence follows: TGCAGTGCTGATGGGCTCGGGGTCGAGCAGTACTTC. Its protein is CSADGLGVEQYF.